The sequence of this TCR beta chain was determined in a study of blood T cell repertoires in COVID-19. Study at large: The study drew acute and convalescent COVID-19 samples from the United States, Italy and Spain. PBMCs, B-cell-depleted T cells, or T cells were the source of the cDNA or gDNA that made up the material.

In the original workflow: Quantification of nucleated cells was approximated via reference gene primer amplification. Method: immunoSEQ multiplex PCR; TCRdb's copy keeps in-frame clones and lacks some. The V and J calls and the clone size are those of that table, but D and trimming were determined from the DNA. The sample has 150,000 or so clones, roughly 84% seen once. CDR1 is ENHRY, CDR2 SYGVKD, per germline. V trimming: 10 bases; J trimming: 0 bases; junction bases outside the gene matches: 5. The CDR3 extends over 14 amino acids. The V call is TRBV10-3, the J call TRBJ2-7; TRBD1 aligns across 11 bases. The sequence came from a woman aged 45-65 years in a cohort sampled during active or convalescent COVID-19. The sequencing sample was made of peripheral blood. The CDR3 sequence is CATAGQGGSYEQYF. The CDR3 coding sequence is TGTGCCACCGCGGGACAGGGGGGCTCCTACGAGCAGTACTTC.